This passage covers 13 T cell receptor beta chains from one sample sequenced in a study of blood T cells in healthy people across ages. PCR was performed a second time for about 7 to 12 cycles using a sample-barcoded 5' primer and a J-beta primer mix. Each CDR3 protein is one row after TCRdb ran MiXCR on the 5' RACE reads. Of approximately 600,000 distinct CDR3 sequences in the sample, 45% to 65% are singletons; the top ten hold more than 35%. Sequencing was performed on blood. These receptor sequences come from a man aged 55 to 70 in good health.

This rearrangement joins TRBV20-1 to TRBJ1-4; tentatively, D is TRBD1 (5 bases). The germline V gene has CDR1 DFQATT and CDR2 SNEGSKA (reference sequence). V lost 0 bases, J lost 8 bases, and 16 bases lay in between. The CDR3 totals 15 residues. The CDR3: CSARDQGRQIEKLFF. The CDR3 region has the DNA TGCAGTGCTAGAGATCAAGGGCGACAGATCGAAAAACTGTTTTTT.

This chain uses TRBV6-8 with TRBJ2-7; 7 bases are shared with TRBD1. This CDR3 region has 17 residues. J gave up 2 bases and V 0 bases, and 10 bases lay outside the gene matches. Per germline, CDR1 MNHGY and CDR2 SAAAGT. The CDR3 sequence: CASSYSERGLSPYEQYF. As DNA, the CDR3 is TGTGCCAGCAGTTACTCGGAGAGGGGGCTCTCTCCCTACGAGCAGTACTTC.

This clonotype came up a few times. The chain carries TRBV4-1 and TRBJ2-5; the D gene is possibly TRBD2 (7 bases). The V gene lost 4 bases and the J gene lost 4 bases, with 16 bases spanning the gap. Germline CDR1 reads MGHRA; CDR2 reads YSYEKL. The CDR3 sequence is 15 residues long. CDR3 sequence: CASSPKGGDRETQYF. CDR3 DNA sequence: TGCGCCAGCAGCCCTAAGGGGGGGGATCGAGAGACCCAGTACTTC.

In this sample, this clonotype turned up many times. The chain joins TRBV12-3 or TRBV12-4 to TRBJ2-3, with 9 bases fitting TRBD1. V trimming: 7 bases; J trimming: 4 bases; junction bases outside the gene matches: 9. The length of the CDR3 is 15 residues. The CDR3 region has the DNA TGTGCCAGCAAATGGACAGGGGTGATGGCAGATACGCAGTATTTT. Its protein product is CASKWTGVMADTQYF.

The V call is TRBV5-1, the J call TRBJ1-1, with a weak D call TRBD1 (5 bases). Trimming pared 2 bases from V and 4 bases from J, leaving 12 bases between. CDR1 is SGHRS and CDR2 is YFSETQ in the germline V gene. The CDR3 covers 14 residues. The CDR3 DNA follows: TGCGCCAGCAGCTTCGCGGGGCTGGGCACTGAAGCTTTCTTT. This translates into CASSFAGLGTEAFF.

This clonotype was detected only a few times. The V and J genes are TRBV5-1 and TRBJ2-6; no clear D. The CDR3 spans 14 residues. V lost 4 bases and J lost 4, with 9 bases in between. Germline assignment: CDR1 SGHRS and CDR2 YFSETQ. The CDR3 sequence: CASSPDGGANVLTF. In DNA, the CDR3 is TGCGCCAGCAGCCCAGATGGCGGGGCCAACGTCCTGACTTTC.

The chain couples TRBV5-1 to TRBJ2-3; D perhaps matches TRBD1 (6 bases). The length of the CDR3 is 15 residues. V was clipped by 6 bases and J by 2 bases, with 16 bases between them. Per the germline V gene, CDR1 is SGHRS and CDR2 is YFSETQ. The CDR3 region has the DNA TGCGCCAGCAACACCGGGACACCTCACACAGATACGCAGTATTTT. Residues: CASNTGTPHTDTQYF.

In DNA form, the CDR3 reads TGTGCCAGCAGCCCAGGCGGGGGGAGCGGGGAGCTGTTTTTT. Translation: CASSPGGGSGELFF. The J gene is TRBJ2-2, the V gene TRBV4-2, with 8 bases that match TRBD2. From germline, CDR1 is LGHNA and CDR2 YNFKEQ. This CDR3 region has 14 residues. Losses at the gene ends were 4 bases for V and 7 bases for J; bases not matched to a gene: 5.

This clonotype was detected only a few times. Here the CDR3 reads CAIRRTGIYEQYF. The CDR3, as DNA: TGTGCCATCAGGAGGACAGGGATCTACGAGCAGTACTTC. This chain joins TRBV10-3 and TRBJ2-7; 8 nucleotides align to TRBD1. V was clipped by 6 bases and J by 3 bases; unmatched bases: 4. The CDR3 is 13 amino acids. Per germline, CDR1 ENHRY and CDR2 SYGVKD.

The chain joins TRBV5-1 to TRBJ2-5; D is unresolved. TRBJ2-7 explains the end of the DNA better; the J call may be wrong. The CDR3 spans 16 residues. Germline loops: CDR1 SGHRS, CDR2 YFSETQ. CDR3 region: CASSLGDSSGVYEQYF. The CDR3 DNA is TGCGCCAGCAGCTTGGGCGACTCTAGTGGGGTCTACGAGCAGTACTTC.

This clonotype showed up just once. This chain joins TRBV6-2 or TRBV6-3 and TRBJ2-5, with 7 bases aligning to TRBD2. There are 13 residues in the CDR3. V was clipped by 5 bases and J by 5 bases; unmatched bases: 5. The germline CDR1 and CDR2 sequences are MNHEY and SVGEGT. As DNA, the CDR3 is TGTGCCAGCAGTATTACTAGCGAGGAGACCCAGTACTTC. This sequence encodes CASSITSEETQYF.

The chain carries TRBV5-6 and TRBJ1-2; TRBD1 is a possible D gene (6 bases). V lost 3 bases and J 8 bases, leaving 14 bases between the germline ends. Looked up from germline, CDR1 is SGHDT and CDR2 is YYEEEE. The CDR3 consists of 13 residues. CDR3 region: CASSYNRDRGYTF. In DNA form, the CDR3 reads TGTGCCAGCAGCTATAACAGGGATAGAGGCTACACCTTC.

This clonotype turned up a few times. The V gene is TRBV12-3 or TRBV12-4, the J gene TRBJ2-1, with 10 bases aligning to TRBD2. The CDR3 is made up of 16 amino acids. J was trimmed by 5 bases and V by 6 bases; bases with no gene match: 10. CDR3 DNA sequence: TGTGCCAGCAGCTGGGCCCTAGCGGGAGAAAACAATGAGCAGTTCTTC. Amino acid sequence: CASSWALAGENNEQFF.